Below, 9 T cell receptor beta chains from the same sample are listed, as sequenced in a study of OX40 agonist ivuxolimab in advanced cancers. The repertoire was sequenced with immunoSEQ multiplex PCR; TCRdb's copy has only in-frame clones and lacks some. The table records some 65,000 clones, around nine tenths of them present only once. Sequencing used CD4+ or CD8+ T cells sorted from blood, obtained in a trial of the OX40 agonist ivuxolimab. Source of these receptors: an adult with an advanced solid tumor such as melanoma, head and neck, liver or kidney cancer.

V usage is TRBV14 and J usage is TRBJ1-1; 9 bases are shared with TRBD1. Germline-derived CDR1 and CDR2 are SGHDN and FVKESK. The V gene end was trimmed by 2 bases and the J gene end by 4 bases; junction bases not matched to a gene: 8. This CDR3 contains 16 residues. As DNA, the CDR3 is TGTGCCAGCAGCCAAAGACCGTTGACAGGGGGCACTGAAGCTTTCTTT. Translating it yields CASSQRPLTGGTEAFF. The full variable domain, with the rest looked up from reference TRBV14 and TRBJ1-1, is EAGVTQFPSHSVIEKGQTVTLRCDPISGHDNLYWYRRVMGKEIKFLLHFVKESKQDESGMPNNRFLAERTGGTYSTLKVQPAELEDSGVYFCASSQRPLTGGTEAFFGQGTRLTVV.

The sample holds one count of this clone. V and J are TRBV2 and TRBJ2-2; 10 bases agree with TRBD2. V was clipped by 4 bases and J by 3 bases; unmatched bases: 2. Germline-derived CDR1 and CDR2 are SNHLY and FYNNEI. This CDR3 contains 15 residues. CDR3 sequence: CASSVAGGYTGELFF. The CDR3 DNA follows: TGTGCCAGCAGTGTAGCGGGGGGATACACCGGGGAGCTGTTTTTT.

The chain has TRBV19 and TRBJ2-1, with TRBD2 matching over 9 bases. The CDR3 contains 15 residues. V shed 1 base, J shed 5 bases, and the junction held 3 bases outside the gene matches. CDR1 is LNHDA, CDR2 SQIVND, per germline (reference sequence). The CDR3 nucleotides read TGTGCCAGTAGTATAGTGCTAGCGGGGAACAATGAGCAGTTCTTC. Translated, it gives CASSIVLAGNNEQFF. Based on the CDR3 plus reference TRBV19 and TRBJ2-1, the full variable domain is DGGITQSPKYLFRKEGQNVTLSCEQNLNHDAMYWYRQDPGQGLRLIYYSQIVNDFQKGDIAEGYSVSREKKESFPLTVTSAQKNPTAFYLCASSIVLAGNNEQFFGPGTRLTVL.

The chain carries TRBV6-4 and TRBJ2-3; D remains ambiguous. V lost 3 bases and J 2 bases, leaving 9 bases between the germline ends. The CDR3 runs 14 residues. Germline assignment: CDR1 MRHNA and CDR2 SNTAGT. CDR3 residues: CASSDGYATDTQYF. CDR3 sequence (DNA): TGTGCCAGCAGTGATGGGTATGCCACAGATACGCAGTATTTT.

This clone was counted only a few times. In the same sample, other DNA sequences code for this CDR3. The V call is TRBV5-4, the J call TRBJ1-1; D is ambiguous. V lost 2 bases to trimming and J lost 6 bases, with 14 bases between them. Per the germline V gene, CDR1 is SGHNT and CDR2 is YYREEE (reference sequence). The CDR3 has 14 residues. This chain's CDR3 is CASSFLSSRSEAFF. The CDR3 nucleotides read TGTGCCAGCAGCTTCCTATCGTCGCGGTCTGAAGCTTTCTTT.

The chain has TRBV5-1 and TRBJ1-6, with D maybe TRBD1 (6 bases). The CDR3 consists of 15 residues. Between the trimmed V and J ends, which lost 0 bases and 9 bases, there was a span of 13 bases. From germline, CDR1 is SGHRS and CDR2 YFSETQ. CDR3: CASSLGQGTGSPLHF. CDR3 sequence (DNA): TGCGCCAGCAGCTTGGGGCAGGGGACGGGTTCACCCCTCCACTTT.

The V call is TRBV5-1, the J call TRBJ1-2; perhaps TRBD1 as D (6 bases). The germline CDR1 and CDR2 sequences are SGHRS and YFSETQ. CDR3 length: 14 residues. V lost 7 bases and J 1 base, leaving 14 bases between the germline ends. Here the CDR3 DNA reads TGCGCCAGCGCGGGGGCGAGGGGTAACTATGGCTACACCTTC. Amino acid sequence: CASAGARGNYGYTF.

CDR3 nucleotides: TGTGCCAGCAGCCAAGATAGATACCTGGACTATGGCTACACCTTC. It encodes CASSQDRYLDYGYTF. V gene TRBV14 combines with J gene TRBJ1-2; unclear D gene. V shed 0 bases and J shed 3 bases, with 11 bases lying between them. CDR3 size: 15 residues. The V gene's germline CDR1 is SGHDN and CDR2 FVKESK.

This rearrangement joins TRBV5-1 to TRBJ1-1; no firm D call. V lost 3 bases to trimming and J lost 1 base, with 7 bases between them. The V gene's germline CDR1 is SGHRS and CDR2 YFSETQ. CDR3 length: 13 amino acids. Here the CDR3 reads CASSWEENTEAFF. The CDR3 DNA sequence: TGCGCCAGCAGCTGGGAAGAGAACACTGAAGCTTTCTTT.